This TCR beta chain was identified in a study of blood T cell repertoires in COVID-19. Study information: Sites across the United States, Italy and Spain contributed samples from acute and convalescent COVID-19. T cells, B-cell-depleted T cells, or PBMCs supplied cDNA or gDNA.

As processed by the authors: Reference gene primer amplification in the assay estimated nucleated cell counts. Sequencing used immunoSEQ multiplex PCR; TCRdb keeps in-frame clones, though not all of them. V and J calls and clone size follow that table, whereas D and trimming were derived from the DNA. The data show under 85,000 clones, with about 86% seen just once and roughly 18% held by the top ten. J gave up 4 bases and V 7 bases, and 3 bases lay outside the gene matches. There are 12 residues in the CDR3. Germline lookup yields CDR1 SQVTM and CDR2 ANQGSEA. The sequencing sample was made of peripheral blood. The sequence came from a man of 80 years or more in a cohort sampled during active COVID-19. This chain links TRBV29-1 with TRBJ2-1; TRBD1 aligns across 8 bases. DNA of the CDR3: TGCAGCGGGACAGGGCGGTACAATGAGCAGTTCTTC. Encoded protein: CSGTGRYNEQFF.